This entry lists 12 T cell receptor beta chains sequenced from one sample in a study of blood T cell repertoires in COVID-19. The repertoire was sequenced with immunoSEQ multiplex PCR; TCRdb's copy has only in-frame clones and lacks some. The table shows approximately 270,000 clones, with 70% to 90% occurring only once. Input material: peripheral blood. These receptors were collected from a woman between 65 and 79 years old with acute or convalescent COVID-19.

The CDR3 bases are TGTGCCAGCAGCCCTTTAAGCGGGGGGGCAAGGGATACGCAGTATTTT. Translated: CASSPLSGGARDTQYF. This chain uses TRBV3-1 (or the pseudogene TRBV3-2) with TRBJ2-3, with 10 bases fitting TRBD2. Germline V gene data show CDR1 as LGHDT and CDR2 as YNNKEL (reference sequence). The CDR3 has 16 residues. V shed 4 bases and J 6 bases; nucleotides not matched to a gene: 10.

The chain links TRBV19 to TRBJ2-5, with D possibly being TRBD2 (6 bases). CDR1 and CDR2 (germline): LNHDA, SQIVND (reference sequence). This CDR3 contains 15 residues. The ends were cut back, 7 bases at V and 0 bases at J, with 15 bases in the middle. CDR3 nucleotides: TGTGCCAGTAAGGCCCGGGGACTGCACCAAGAGACCCAGTACTTC. Its translation: CASKARGLHQETQYF.

The J gene is TRBJ1-2, the V gene TRBV3-1 (or the pseudogene TRBV3-2), with D possibly being TRBD1 (6 bases). CDR3 length: 13 residues. Germline assignment: CDR1 LGHDT and CDR2 YNNKEL (reference sequence). V lost 3 bases, J lost 8 bases, and 13 bases lay in between. In DNA, the CDR3 is TGTGCCAGCAGCCAGCGGACAGTGGAGGGCTACACCTTC. It specifies CASSQRTVEGYTF.

The rearrangement joins TRBV5-4 to TRBJ2-2, with 12 bases fitting TRBD2. Looked up from germline, CDR1 is SGHNT and CDR2 is YYREEE (reference sequence). The CDR3 contains 17 residues. V trimming: 0 bases; J trimming: 4 bases; junction bases outside the gene matches: 4. CDR3 amino acids: CASSLGLAGGRTGELFF. CDR3 bases: TGTGCCAGCAGCTTGGGGCTAGCGGGGGGGCGCACCGGGGAGCTGTTTTTT.

V and J are TRBV15 and TRBJ2-5; D perhaps matches TRBD1 (6 bases). The CDR3 consists of 14 residues. CDR1 is LNHNV and CDR2 is YYDKDF in the germline V gene (reference sequence). V lost 5 bases and J lost 6, with 16 bases in between. DNA for the CDR3: TGTGCCACCAGCCGGGACAACGGACCCCAGACCCAGTACTTC. Translation gives CATSRDNGPQTQYF.

The chain is built from TRBV13 and TRBJ2-1; perhaps TRBD1 as D (6 bases). The CDR3 totals 14 residues. Trimming stripped 5 bases from V and 9 bases from J, with 17 bases between. CDR1 and CDR2 (germline): PRHDT, FYEKMQ (reference sequence). DNA of the CDR3: TGTGCCAGCAGCAAGGGACACCCTTCCATTGAGCAGTTCTTC. Translating gives CASSKGHPSIEQFF. Drawing the rest from reference TRBV13 and TRBJ2-1, the complete variable domain is AAGVIQSPRHLIKEKRETATLKCYPIPRHDTVYWYQQGPGQDPQFLISFYEKMQSDKGSIPDRFSAQQFSDYHSELNMSSLELGDSALYFCASSKGHPSIEQFFGPGTRLTVL.

This sequence joins TRBV5-1 and TRBJ2-1; 10 bases are a match to TRBD2. The CDR3 is 15 residues long. Germline V lookup: CDR1 SGHRS, CDR2 YFSETQ. V shed 7 bases and J 4 bases; nucleotides not matched to a gene: 8. For the CDR3, the DNA is TGCGCCAGCGCTAGCGGGGGCTCGTGGTACAATGAGCAGTTCTTC. It is translated as CASASGGSWYNEQFF. The full variable domain, in which reference TRBV5-1 and TRBJ2-1 provide the parts outside the CDR3, is KAGVTQTPRYLIKTRGQQVTLSCSPISGHRSVSWYQQTPGQGLQFLFEYFSETQRNKGNFPGRFSGRQFSNSRSEMNVSTLELGDSALYLCASASGGSWYNEQFFGPGTRLTVL.

For the CDR3, the DNA is TGTGCCAGCAGCTCGGACATCAACTATGGCTACACCTTC. This codes for CASSSDINYGYTF. J is TRBJ1-2 and V is TRBV5-4; D possibly corresponds to TRBD1 (5 bases). This CDR3 is 13 amino acids long. Germline V gene sequence: CDR1 SGHNT, CDR2 YYREEE (reference sequence). The V and J ends lost 3 bases and 2 bases respectively, with 8 bases between them.

The chain couples TRBV24-1 to TRBJ2-7; 7 bases are shared with TRBD1. With 5 bases clipped from V and 4 bases from J, the junction kept 13 bases outside the gene matches. The CDR3 length is 16 residues. CDR1 KGHDR and CDR2 SFDVKD come from the germline V gene. CDR3 sequence (DNA): TGTGCCACCAGTGTCCGGACAGGCCCGACCGCTTACGAGCAGTACTTC. Its translation: CATSVRTGPTAYEQYF.

The rearrangement links TRBV7-6 to TRBJ1-6; TRBD1 agrees at 9 bases. The J segment lost 7 bases and the V segment lost 2 bases, leaving 3 bases of the junction unmatched. This CDR3 has 15 amino acids. Per the germline V gene, CDR1 is SGHVS and CDR2 is FNYEAQ. The CDR3 bases are TGTGCCAGCAGCTTACAGGGACAGGGAAATTCACCCCTCCACTTT. Translation gives CASSLQGQGNSPLHF.

This clone was seen once. The chain has TRBV19 and TRBJ1-5; 12 bases agree with TRBD1. This CDR3 region has 17 residues. Germline V lookup: CDR1 LNHDA, CDR2 SQIVND (reference sequence). V dropped 10 bases and J dropped 1; count of bases not matched to a gene: 11. The CDR3 sequence is CATRDRGRGSSNQPQHF. CDR3 in DNA: TGTGCCACCCGGGACAGGGGGCGGGGGTCGAGCAATCAGCCCCAGCATTTT. Complete variable domain (other parts from reference TRBV19 and TRBJ1-5): DGGITQSPKYLFRKEGQNVTLSCEQNLNHDAMYWYRQDPGQGLRLIYYSQIVNDFQKGDIAEGYSVSREKKESFPLTVTSAQKNPTAFYLCATRDRGRGSSNQPQHFGDGTRLSIL.

This clone was picked up a small number of times. This sequence joins TRBV2 and TRBJ2-1; tentatively, D is TRBD1 (7 bases). Trimming stripped 7 bases from V and 10 bases from J, with 20 bases between. The CDR3 is 14 residues long. Germline V gene lookup returns CDR1 SNHLY and CDR2 FYNNEI. The CDR3 DNA sequence: TGTGCCAGCAATAGGGCAGGGGGAGGAAGGGAGCAGTTCTTC. It codes for CASNRAGGGREQFF.